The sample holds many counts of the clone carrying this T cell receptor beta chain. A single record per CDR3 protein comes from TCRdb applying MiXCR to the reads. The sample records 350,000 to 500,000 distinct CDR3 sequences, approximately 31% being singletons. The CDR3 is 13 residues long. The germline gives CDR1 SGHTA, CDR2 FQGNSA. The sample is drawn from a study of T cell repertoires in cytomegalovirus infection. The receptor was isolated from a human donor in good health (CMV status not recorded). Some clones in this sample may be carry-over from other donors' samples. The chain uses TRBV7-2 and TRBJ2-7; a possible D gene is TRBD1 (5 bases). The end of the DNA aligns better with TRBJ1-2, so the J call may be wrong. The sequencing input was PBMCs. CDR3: CASSLGPGDSYTF. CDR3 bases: TGTGCCAGCAGCTTAGGCCCCGGGGACTCCTACACCTTC.